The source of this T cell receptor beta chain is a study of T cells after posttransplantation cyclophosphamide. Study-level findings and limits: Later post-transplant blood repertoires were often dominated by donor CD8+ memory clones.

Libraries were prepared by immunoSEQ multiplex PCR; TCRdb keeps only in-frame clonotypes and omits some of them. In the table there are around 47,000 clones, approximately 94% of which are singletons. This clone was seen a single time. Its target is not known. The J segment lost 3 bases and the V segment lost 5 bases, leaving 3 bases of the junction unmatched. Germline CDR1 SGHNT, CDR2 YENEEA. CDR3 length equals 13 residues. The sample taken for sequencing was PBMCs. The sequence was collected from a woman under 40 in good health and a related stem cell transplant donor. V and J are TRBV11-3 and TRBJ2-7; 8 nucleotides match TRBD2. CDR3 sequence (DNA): TGTGCCAGCAGCCCCCGGGGGGGCTACGAGCAGTACTTC. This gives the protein CASSPRGGYEQYF.